Below, 17 T cell receptor beta chains from the same sample are listed, as sequenced in a study of shared clonotypes between healthy human individuals (dated by TCRdb to 2018 to 2020). CD8 naive samples were CD45RO-negative cells positively selected for CCR7, giving a CD45RA+CCR7+ population that excluded TemRA cells. Library preparation used the immunoSEQ multiplex PCR assay. What TCRdb holds here is the immuneACCESS table cut down to in-frame rearrangements. Part of the clones is not present; checked against another copy, under half of the missing clones reflect an unresolved V gene, and the others are unexplained. The sample profile shows about 580,000 clones; roughly 98% of them were found once. Less than 0.35% of the sample is held by the ten biggest clonotypes. Sequencing was performed on naive CD8+ T cells sorted from blood. The intended sense of this specimen's cell subset or site label: CD45RA+CCR7+. The receptors were sampled from a man younger than 45 in good health.

The chain is built from TRBV6-5 and TRBJ1-5; TRBD1 aligns across 7 bases. Germline loops: CDR1 MNHEY, CDR2 SVGAGI. The V and J ends lost 0 bases and 6 bases, in that order; junction bases with no gene match: 2. The CDR3 spans 14 residues. CDR3 sequence (DNA): TGTGCCAGCAGTTACTCAGGGGGCAGTCAGCCCCAGCATTTT. This codes for CASSYSGGSQPQHF.

The CDR3 reads CASSLGPALGREGYTF. CDR3 sequence (DNA): TGTGCCAGCAGCTTAGGGCCCGCATTGGGCAGGGAGGGCTACACCTTC. The rearrangement uses TRBV7-9 and TRBJ1-2; possibly TRBD1 for D (5 bases). V lost 1 base, J lost 8 bases, and 20 bases lay in between. Germline-derived CDR1 and CDR2 are SEHNR and FQNEAQ (reference sequence). The CDR3 is made up of 16 amino acids. Full variable domain (outside the CDR3, taken from reference TRBV7-9 and TRBJ1-2): DTGVSQNPRHKITKRGQNVTFRCDPISEHNRLYWYRQTLGQGPEFLTYFQNEAQLEKSRLLSDRFSAERPKGSFSTLEIQRTEQGDSAMYLCASSLGPALGREGYTFGSGTRLTVV.

V and J are TRBV27 and TRBJ2-7; D uncertain. Trimming removed 4 bases at V and 2 bases at J, with 6 bases between. The germline CDR1 and CDR2 sequences are MNHEY and SMNVEV (reference sequence). The CDR3 loop spans 12 amino acids. The CDR3 region is CASSSSTYEQYF. DNA for the CDR3: TGTGCCAGCAGTTCCAGCACCTACGAGCAGTACTTC.

The V call is TRBV27, the J call TRBJ2-1; D not certain. Trimming pared 8 bases from V and 8 bases from J, leaving 10 bases between. Germline V gives CDR1 MNHEY, CDR2 SMNVEV (reference sequence). The CDR3 is 11 residues long. The DNA of the CDR3 is TGTGCCAGCGGAAGTGGGTATGAGCAGTTCTTC. It codes for CASGSGYEQFF.

The chain combines TRBV7-9 with TRBJ1-2; D is possibly TRBD1 (5 bases). Germline V gene sequence: CDR1 SEHNR, CDR2 FQNEAQ (reference sequence). Trimming cost V 11 bases and J 0 bases, with 16 bases left between them. The length of the CDR3 is 14 residues. The DNA of the CDR3 is TGTGCCGGCCAGGGTTCTAACTCTAACTATGGCTACACCTTC. Translating gives CAGQGSNSNYGYTF. Drawing the rest from reference TRBV7-9 and TRBJ1-2, the complete variable domain is DTGVSQNPRHKITKRGQNVTFRCDPISEHNRLYWYRQTLGQGPEFLTYFQNEAQLEKSRLLSDRFSAERPKGSFSTLEIQRTEQGDSAMYLCAGQGSNSNYGYTFGSGTRLTVV.

The V and J genes are TRBV7-6 and TRBJ1-1, with D unresolved. The CDR3 is made up of 16 amino acids. The germline V and J ends were trimmed by 5 bases and 2 bases, with 18 bases remaining between them. Germline V CDR1 and CDR2: SGHVS, FNYEAQ. The DNA of the CDR3 is TGTGCCAGCAGCATTATCCACCCAGGCAGAAACACTGAAGCTTTCTTT. Translating gives CASSIIHPGRNTEAFF.

In this sample, this clone turned up once. V and J are TRBV28 and TRBJ2-7; no reliable D call. The CDR3 sequence is 12 residues long. Looked up from germline, CDR1 is MDHEN and CDR2 is SYDVKM. Trimming stripped 8 bases from V and 4 bases from J, with 12 bases between. Here the CDR3 DNA reads TGTGCCAGCCTATTTGCGGCTTACGAGCAGTACTTC. This sequence encodes CASLFAAYEQYF.

The rearrangement links TRBV7-9 to TRBJ1-1; 8 bases fit TRBD1. V lost 5 bases and J lost 0; bases outside the gene matches: 11. The CDR3 covers 17 residues. CDR1 and CDR2 (germline): SEHNR, FQNEAQ (reference sequence). CDR3 DNA sequence: TGTGCCAGCAGCCCCCCGGACAGGGATCTACTGAACACTGAAGCTTTCTTT. It encodes CASSPPDRDLLNTEAFF.

A single count supports this clone. This chain links TRBV7-2 with TRBJ2-3; no definite D call. The V and J ends lost 1 base and 1 base respectively, with 6 bases between them. CDR1 and CDR2 from the germline V gene are SGHTA and FQGNSA. This CDR3 contains 14 residues. The CDR3 DNA reads as TGTGCCAGCAGCTTAGACGCAGGCACAGATACGCAGTATTTT. Translated: CASSLDAGTDTQYF.

This chain's CDR3 is CASSQGRGGPYRDTQYF. The CDR3 DNA reads as TGCGCCAGCAGCCAGGGGAGAGGGGGCCCTTACAGGGATACGCAGTATTTT. V usage is TRBV5-1 and J usage is TRBJ2-3; 7 bases agree with TRBD1. The junction had 17 bases not matched to a gene; V was cut back by 4 bases and J by 6 bases. Germline lookup yields CDR1 SGHRS and CDR2 YFSETQ. This CDR3 contains 17 residues.

The CDR3: CSVYGQGAYEQYF. The CDR3 DNA is TGCAGCGTTTATGGGCAGGGGGCCTACGAGCAGTACTTC. The chain uses TRBV29-1 and TRBJ2-7; 7 nucleotides agree with TRBD1. Germline CDR1 SQVTM, CDR2 ANQGSEA. The V gene end was trimmed by 5 bases and the J gene end by 2 bases; junction bases not matched to a gene: 6. This CDR3 is 13 amino acids long.

The chain combines TRBV19 with TRBJ2-1, with a tentative D call TRBD1 (5 bases). Trimming stripped 6 bases from V and 10 bases from J, with 13 bases between. Germline assignment: CDR1 LNHDA and CDR2 SQIVND (reference sequence). CDR3 length: 12 amino acids. The DNA for the CDR3 is TGTGCCAGTAGCGTCACAGGCGTGGAGCAGTTCTTC. It yields the protein CASSVTGVEQFF. Filled out from reference TRBV19 and TRBJ2-1, the complete variable domain reads DGGITQSPKYLFRKEGQNVTLSCEQNLNHDAMYWYRQDPGQGLRLIYYSQIVNDFQKGDIAEGYSVSREKKESFPLTVTSAQKNPTAFYLCASSVTGVEQFFGPGTRLTVL.

As to this clone: Its ends do not fully match the called genes, so a read error is possible. The chain uses TRBV7-7 and TRBJ2-3; D is uncertain. The CDR3 spans 15 residues. In germline, CDR1 is SSHAT, CDR2 FNYEAQ (reference sequence). The CDR3 nucleotides are TGTGCTAGCAGCCCCATAGGTGCTAGCACAGATACGCAGTATTTT. Encoded protein: CASSPIGASTDTQYF.

V gene TRBV11-2 combines with J gene TRBJ2-2, with D perhaps TRBD1 (5 bases). V dropped 5 bases and J dropped 6 bases, with 13 bases sitting between them. CDR3 length equals 14 residues. CDR1 is SGHAT and CDR2 is FQNNGV in the germline V gene. In DNA, the CDR3 is TGTGCCAGCAGCACCCCAGGGTTTCCCGGGGAGCTGTTTTTT. As protein: CASSTPGFPGELFF.

The rearrangement links TRBV25-1 to TRBJ2-5, with D perhaps matching TRBD1 (5 bases). Trimming shortened V by 4 bases and J by 2 bases, and 8 bases separated the two germline ends. This CDR3 is built from 13 residues. Germline lookup yields CDR1 MGHDK and CDR2 SYGVNS. The CDR3 bases are TGTGCCAGCAGTGCGTACAGGCAAGAGACCCAGTACTTC. It yields the protein CASSAYRQETQYF.

The V gene is TRBV11-2, the J gene TRBJ2-1, with D tentatively TRBD2 (5 bases). The V gene's germline CDR1 is SGHAT and CDR2 FQNNGV. Trimming removed 3 bases at V and 7 bases at J, with 7 bases between. The CDR3 has 12 amino acids. CDR3: CASSFEGNEQFF. CDR3 DNA sequence: TGTGCCAGCAGCTTCGAGGGAAATGAGCAGTTCTTC.

CDR3 DNA sequence: TGTGCCAGCAGTTCGGGGTATACTGGAAACACCATATATTTT. Translating gives CASSSGYTGNTIYF. The chain combines TRBV27 with TRBJ1-3; the D is unclear. The CDR3 is 14 residues long. Trimming stripped 4 bases from V and 2 bases from J, with 9 bases between. The germline V gene encodes CDR1 MNHEY and CDR2 SMNVEV (reference sequence).